This is a list of T cell receptor beta chains from one sample in a study of blood T cell repertoires in COVID-19. Using immunoSEQ multiplex PCR, the repertoire was profiled, and TCRdb retains in-frame clones only, with some absent. The sample holds around 470,000 clones; 75% to 90% are singletons and the top ten take approximately 0.9%. Sequencing was done on a sample of peripheral blood. The receptor set was obtained from a man aged 18 to 29 with COVID-19, enrolled during active disease. Each CDR3 is given with its conserved first and last residue. The D gene is left open where the match is weak. Size tells how often a clone was seen (once, few, many) or the class of an expanded clone, and some rows leave it out.

J,V,size,D,DNA,CDR3
TRBJ1-5,TRBV6-6,NA,NA,TGTGCCAGCAGTCCCCGGGGGGGCAGGTCGAGCAATCAGCCCCAGCATTTT,CASSPRGGRSSNQPQHF
TRBJ2-3,TRBV7-2,NA,TRBD2,TGTGCCAGCAGCTTAGTCCGTCTAGCGGGAGATACGCAGTATTTT,CASSLVRLAGDTQYF
TRBJ1-2,TRBV13,NA,TRBD1,TGTGCCGTATCGGACAGGCTTGGTAACTATGGCTACACCTTC,CAVSDRLGNYGYTF
TRBJ1-3,TRBV28,NA,NA,TGTGCCAGCAGTTTAGCAGGGGTATCAAACACCATATATTTT,CASSLAGVSNTIYF
TRBJ2-1,TRBV6-2/TRBV6-3,NA,NA,TGTGCCAGCAGTTACCTCACAGGGAGGGCTAGGGGTGAGCAGTTCTTC,CASSYLTGRARGEQFF
TRBJ2-5,TRBV6-5,NA,TRBD2,TGTGCCAGCAGTTACCGTAGCGGGGAGACCCAGTACTTC,CASSYRSGETQYF
TRBJ1-1,TRBV12-3/TRBV12-4,NA,NA,TGTGCCAGCAGTCCGATCCCGGACACTGAAGCTTTCTTT,CASSPIPDTEAFF
TRBJ2-5,TRBV7-9,NA,NA,TGTGCCAGCAGCCCTGGGTTTCCTCAGTGGGCAGAGACCCAGTACTTC,CASSPGFPQWAETQYF
TRBJ2-1,TRBV3-1/TRBV3-2,NA,NA,TGTGCCAGCAGCCAAGGAGGAGGGGGCAGCTACAATGAGCAGTTCTTC,CASSQGGGGSYNEQFF
TRBJ2-7,TRBV19,NA,TRBD1,TGTGCCAGTAGTTTAGGCGGGACAGGGATATACGAGCAGTACTTC,CASSLGGTGIYEQYF
TRBJ2-1,TRBV20-1,NA,TRBD2,TGCAGTGCTAGTGGACTAGCGGGAGTACTCAATGAGCAGTTCTTC,CSASGLAGVLNEQFF
TRBJ2-3,TRBV2,NA,NA,TGTGCCAGCAGTGAAGGGTCGGGGGATACGCAGTATTTT,CASSEGSGDTQYF
TRBJ2-1,TRBV7-6,NA,TRBD2,TGTGCCAGCAGCTTAGGAACTAGCGGGGGGTCGGAGCAGTTCTTC,CASSLGTSGGSEQFF
TRBJ2-2,TRBV5-4,NA,TRBD2,TGTGCCACCCTTCGCCAGCGGGAGACCGGGGAGCTGTTTTTT,CATLRQRETGELFF
TRBJ1-2,TRBV29-1,NA,TRBD1,TGCAGCGTTTTACCGTACACAGGGGATGGCTACACCTTC,CSVLPYTGDGYTF
TRBJ1-1,TRBV5-1,NA,NA,TGCGCCAGCAGCTTGGGTCGGAACACTGAAGCTTTCTTT,CASSLGRNTEAFF
TRBJ1-6,TRBV19,NA,TRBD1,TGTGCCAGTAGTTTCCCCCTACAGGGGGCACATTCACCCCTCCACTTT,CASSFPLQGAHSPLHF
TRBJ2-7,TRBV5-4,NA,TRBD2,TGTGCCAGCAGACCCGGGGGGGTGGACTCCTACGAGCAGTACTTC,CASRPGGVDSYEQYF
TRBJ2-2,TRBV6-5,once,NA,TGTGCCAGCAGTTACCGACTAGTTGGGACCGCCGGGGAGCTGTTTTTT,CASSYRLVGTAGELFF
TRBJ2-3,TRBV7-3,NA,NA,TGTGCCAGCAGCTTTAGGGGGAGTGGTACAGATACGCAGTATTTT,CASSFRGSGTDTQYF
TRBJ2-3,TRBV11-2,NA,TRBD1,TGTGCCAGCAGGCGACAGGGAGCTACAGATACGCAGTATTTT,CASRRQGATDTQYF
TRBJ1-1,TRBV4-2,NA,NA,TGTGCCAGCAGCCAAGAGTGGCGTCGTAAGCTTCAAACGGGAGCTTTCTTT,CASSQEWRRKLQTGAFF
TRBJ2-7,TRBV19,NA,NA,TGTGCCAGTAGTCCTACAGGGACCCTGCATAGTGAGCAGTACTTC,CASSPTGTLHSEQYF
TRBJ2-7,TRBV5-1,NA,NA,TGCGCCAGCAGCCTCCCGGGGGACGAGCAGTACTTC,CASSLPGDEQYF
TRBJ1-4,TRBV4-1,once,NA,TGCGCCAGCAGCCACCTGAGCGGGCGAAAACTGTTTTTT,CASSHLSGRKLFF
TRBJ2-5,TRBV15,NA,NA,TGTGCCACCAGCAGAGATTTCGGGGGAGGAGAGACCCAGTACTTC,CATSRDFGGGETQYF
TRBJ2-6,TRBV7-9,NA,NA,TGTGCCAGCAGCTTATTCCCGAGCCCGTCTGGGGCCAACGTCCTGACTTTC,CASSLFPSPSGANVLTF
TRBJ2-1,TRBV6-2/TRBV6-3,NA,TRBD2,TGTGCCAGCAGTCAGACTAGCGGGGGGCACAATGAGCAGTTCTTC,CASSQTSGGHNEQFF
TRBJ1-1,TRBV23-1,NA,TRBD1,TGCGCCAGCAGTCAGGGACAGCTCATGAACACTGAAGCTTTCTTT,CASSQGQLMNTEAFF
TRBJ2-1,TRBV6-1,NA,TRBD2,TGTGCCAGCAGTGAGATAGCGGGGGGAAACAATGAGCAGTTCTTC,CASSEIAGGNNEQFF
TRBJ2-3,TRBV7-8,NA,TRBD1,TGTGCCAGCAGCTTGGAGACAGGGCCCTATACGCAGTATTTT,CASSLETGPYTQYF
TRBJ1-6,TRBV27,NA,NA,TGTGCCAGCAGTGGGTGGAGCGGAATCAATTCACCCCTCCACTTT,CASSGWSGINSPLHF
TRBJ1-1,TRBV10-2,NA,TRBD1,TGCGCCAGCAGTGGTTTGAGACAGGGCACTGAAGCTTTCTTT,CASSGLRQGTEAFF
TRBJ2-5,TRBV11-3,NA,NA,TGTGCCAGCAGCTTAGGGAAGGGACATCGGGAGACCCAGTACTTC,CASSLGKGHRETQYF
TRBJ2-7,TRBV9,NA,TRBD2,TGTGCCAGCAGCGGTAGCGGGAGTTCCTACGAGCAGTACTTC,CASSGSGSSYEQYF
TRBJ2-7,TRBV27,NA,NA,TGTGCCAGCAGTTGGGGGGGCTCTTCCTACGAGCAGTACTTC,CASSWGGSSYEQYF
TRBJ2-3,TRBV12-3/TRBV12-4,NA,NA,TGTGCCAGCAGAGGGACTGGCACAGATACGCAGTATTTT,CASRGTGTDTQYF
TRBJ2-7,TRBV28,NA,TRBD1,TGTGCCAGCAGTTCCCCCGGGACAGGAATTTACGAGCAGTACTTC,CASSSPGTGIYEQYF
TRBJ2-1,TRBV6-1,NA,TRBD2,TGTGCCAGCAGTATTGGGACTAGTGCCTACAATGAGCAGTTCTTC,CASSIGTSAYNEQFF
TRBJ1-2,TRBV18,NA,TRBD1,TGTGCCAGCTCACCGGCCCCGGGACAGAACTATGGCTACACCTTC,CASSPAPGQNYGYTF
TRBJ2-3,TRBV14,NA,NA,TGTGCCAGCAGCCAGACTATTTATACGCAGTATTTT,CASSQTIYTQYF
TRBJ2-7,TRBV7-9,NA,NA,TGTGCCAGCAGTCCCGGGAGACTAAAAGAGCAGTACTTC,CASSPGRLKEQYF
TRBJ2-5,TRBV5-1,once,NA,TGCGCCAGCAGCCCGGGACACATCCGACCGGAGACCCAGTACTTC,CASSPGHIRPETQYF
TRBJ1-1,TRBV6-5,NA,NA,TGTGCCAGCAGTTACCAGGGGAACACTGAAGCTTTCTTT,CASSYQGNTEAFF
TRBJ2-5,TRBV29-1,NA,TRBD1,TGCAGCGTTAACAGGGGAGAGACCCAGTACTTC,CSVNRGETQYF
TRBJ2-5,TRBV4-1,NA,NA,TGCGCCAGCAGCCAAGGGAGGGCCGCGTATGGGGAGACCCAGTACTTC,CASSQGRAAYGETQYF
TRBJ1-2,TRBV6-5,NA,NA,TGTGCCAGCGAGCGATCCGGATGGTATGGCTACACCTTC,CASERSGWYGYTF
TRBJ1-2,TRBV2,NA,NA,TGTGCCAGCAGGTCCGACAGAATCTATGGCTACACCTTC,CASRSDRIYGYTF